This passage covers 16 T cell receptor beta chains from one sample sequenced in a study of Ad26.COV2.S vaccination and SARS-CoV-2 variants (dated by TCRdb to the early 2020s). This sample's treatment or condition label indicates: some 20 received Ad26.COV2.S at low or high dose, single or two shots; several received placebo; per-sample allocation not given. For vaccine and placebo recipients, repertoires were sequenced using samples collected on day 63 after the first injection. Libraries were prepared through the immunoSEQ multiplex PCR assay. TCRdb provides this immuneACCESS table in a form limited to in-frame rearrangements. Some clones are lacking; in checked studies, under half of them reflect an unresolved V gene, and why the rest are absent is not known. The sample contains roughly 330,000 clones, roughly 90% of them found a single time. The ten largest clones capture about 5% of the sample.

The sample consisted of peripheral blood, taken in a trial of Ad26.COV2.S vaccine versus placebo. The receptors shown here come from a person between 18 and 60 years old who received the Ad26.COV2.S COVID-19 vaccine or a placebo.

The CDR3 coding sequence is TGTGCCAGCGCCGGGCAGATGAACACTGAAGCTTTCTTT. This gives the protein CASAGQMNTEAFF. The gene calls are TRBV7-9 and TRBJ1-1, with D unclear. Germline loops: CDR1 SEHNR, CDR2 FQNEAQ (reference sequence). V was clipped by 8 bases and J by 0 bases, with 10 bases between them. The CDR3 runs to 13 residues.

V usage is TRBV7-2 and J usage is TRBJ1-3; maybe TRBD1 (6 bases). Trimming removed 5 bases at V and 0 bases at J, with 17 bases between. Looked up from germline, CDR1 is SGHTA and CDR2 is FQGNSA. This CDR3 spans 17 amino acids. CDR3 region: CASSPRGGYLSGNTIYF. CDR3 nucleotide sequence: TGTGCCAGCAGCCCCAGAGGGGGTTACCTCTCTGGAAACACCATATATTTT. Full variable domain (missing parts from reference TRBV7-2 and TRBJ1-3): GAGVSQSPSNKVTEKGKDVELRCDPISGHTALYWYRQSLGQGLEFLIYFQGNSAPDKSGLPSDRFSAERTGGSVSTLTIQRTQQEDSAVYLCASSPRGGYLSGNTIYFGEGSWLTVV.

V and J are TRBV7-8 and TRBJ2-7; TRBD2 matches 8 bases. Germline CDR1 SGHVS, CDR2 FQNEAQ. The CDR3 consists of 15 residues. The V and J ends lost 1 base and 3 bases, in that order; junction bases with no gene match: 5. Written as DNA, the CDR3 is TGTGCCAGCAGCTTAGTCGGGGGGGGTTTCTACGAGCAGTACGTC. Protein sequence: CASSLVGGGFYEQYV.

The chain employs TRBV2 and TRBJ1-1; D is perhaps TRBD1 (5 bases). Germline assignment: CDR1 SNHLY and CDR2 FYNNEI. The CDR3 length is 14 residues. V shed 6 bases and J shed 5 bases, with 16 bases lying between them. CDR3 protein: CASSNPEGWTEAFF. As DNA, the CDR3 is TGTGCCAGCAGCAACCCAGAGGGGTGGACTGAAGCTTTCTTT.

The CDR3: CASSKGDGLRTVENTIYF. In DNA, the CDR3 is TGTGCCAGCAGCAAAGGAGATGGACTAAGGACAGTGGAAAACACCATATATTTT. The chain has TRBV21-1 and TRBJ1-3. TRBV21-1 is assigned pseudogene status. The length of the CDR3 is 18 residues.

The CDR3 region is CASSRLAGYEQYV. In DNA, the CDR3 is TGTGCCAGCAGCCGACTAGCGGGTTACGAGCAGTACGTC. V gene TRBV6-2 or TRBV6-3 combines with J gene TRBJ2-7; 10 bases align to TRBD2. V trimming: 6 bases; J trimming: 4 bases; junction bases outside the gene matches: 3. Germline loops: CDR1 MNHEY, CDR2 SVGEGT. The CDR3 has 13 amino acids.

V is TRBV28 and J is TRBJ2-7; D might be TRBD1 (5 bases). The germline gives CDR1 MDHEN, CDR2 SYDVKM. Trimming shortened V by 2 bases and J by 6 bases, and 20 bases separated the two germline ends. This CDR3 has 16 residues. This chain's CDR3 is CASSLQGLKHRREQYV. The CDR3 nucleotides are TGTGCCAGCAGTTTACAGGGCCTCAAGCACCGGCGCGAGCAGTACGTC.

The chain carries TRBV19 and TRBJ2-6; D is unresolved. The CDR3 loop spans 14 amino acids. Germline V gene data show CDR1 as LNHDA and CDR2 as SQIVND (reference sequence). The ends were cut back, 7 bases at V and 0 bases at J, with 7 bases in the middle. The CDR3 DNA sequence: TGTGCCAGTAACACCAACTCTGGGGCCAACGTCCTGACTTTC. Protein: CASNTNSGANVLTF.

V usage is TRBV6-1 and J usage is TRBJ1-2; 9 bases align to TRBD1. The CDR3 covers 15 residues. From germline, CDR1 is MNHNS and CDR2 SASEGT. V lost 6 bases, J lost 4 bases, and 9 bases stayed unmatched. The CDR3 region has the DNA TGTGCCAGCAGAACCGGGACAGGGTCCCTCTATGGCTACACCTTC. It encodes CASRTGTGSLYGYTF.

This rearrangement joins TRBV27 to TRBJ1-5, with D perhaps TRBD1 (5 bases). CDR3 length: 16 residues. CDR1 is MNHEY, CDR2 SMNVEV, per germline (reference sequence). The V end lost 7 bases, the J end lost 5 bases, and 21 bases lay between the germline ends. In DNA form, the CDR3 reads TGTGCCAGCATCTTACCGGGACTTCATAGGGATCAGCCCCAGCATTTT. Translated: CASILPGLHRDQPQHF.

V and J are TRBV27 and TRBJ2-4; the D gene is possibly TRBD1 (6 bases). Trimming stripped 4 bases from V and 0 bases from J, with 16 bases between. The germline gives CDR1 MNHEY, CDR2 SMNVEV (reference sequence). This CDR3 has 17 amino acids. In DNA form, the CDR3 reads TGTGCCAGCAGTTACCTAGAGGGGACACGAGCCAAAAACATTCAGTACTTC. It codes for CASSYLEGTRAKNIQYF.

The chain carries TRBV10-3 and TRBJ1-4, with D tentatively TRBD1 (6 bases). Germline V lookup: CDR1 ENHRY, CDR2 SYGVKD. The V and J ends lost 6 bases and 0 bases respectively, with 14 bases between them. The CDR3 runs 16 residues. The CDR3 region is CAIRQGRSSTNEKLFF. The CDR3 DNA sequence: TGTGCCATCAGACAGGGTCGGAGCTCAACTAATGAAAAACTGTTTTTT.

The chain carries TRBV6-6 and TRBJ1-2; 7 bases line up with TRBD1. CDR3 length equals 15 residues. Germline loops: CDR1 MNHNY, CDR2 SVGAGI (reference sequence). The V gene end was trimmed by 6 bases and the J gene end by 5 bases; junction bases not matched to a gene: 12. The chain's CDR3 is CASRTTGVDLYGYTF. Written as DNA, the CDR3 is TGTGCCAGCAGGACCACAGGGGTGGATTTATATGGCTACACCTTC.

This sequence joins TRBV4-1 and TRBJ1-2; 7 positions agree with TRBD1. Germline-derived CDR1 and CDR2 are MGHRA and YSYEKL. The CDR3 extends over 17 amino acids. Trimming cost V 4 bases and J 6 bases; bases outside gene matches: 17. CDR3 in DNA: TGCGCCAGCAGCCCCATAGAAGGTGACAGGGAGGGAAATGGCTACACCTTC. Its protein is CASSPIEGDREGNGYTF.

The chain carries TRBV7-2 and TRBJ1-2; D call uncertain. Germline-derived CDR1 and CDR2 are SGHTA and FQGNSA. The CDR3 has 15 amino acids. Between the trimmed V and J ends, which lost 5 bases and 5 bases, there was a span of 18 bases. The CDR3 nucleotides are TGTGCCAGCAGCGCCCCCGGATCGGAGGAGTATGGCTACACCTTC. It is translated as CASSAPGSEEYGYTF.

The V gene is TRBV6-6, the J gene TRBJ1-4; tentative D call: TRBD1 (6 bases). Trimming cost V 10 bases and J 4 bases, with 19 bases left between them. The CDR3 totals 15 residues. Germline CDR1 reads MNHNY; CDR2 reads SVGAGI (reference sequence). CDR3 protein: CAIKGGGHRNEKLFF. CDR3 DNA sequence: TGTGCCATCAAAGGGGGGGGACATCGTAATGAAAAACTGTTTTTT.